Described below is a single T cell receptor beta chain sequence and its context. This sample stems from a study of blood T cell repertoires in COVID-19. The wider study: T cells, B-cell-depleted T cells, or PBMCs supplied cDNA or gDNA.

Deletions cut 3 bases from V and 4 bases from J, with 8 bases between. The CDR3 has 13 amino acids. In the authors' workflow: Reference gene primer amplification yielded estimated nucleated cell counts. TCRdb keeps only in-frame clones here, not all; method: immunoSEQ multiplex PCR. V, J and clone size reflect that table, while D and trimming were determined from the DNA. The sample includes around 200,000 clones, around 85% seen only once; the top ten take roughly 2.2%. The source material was peripheral blood. The chain joins TRBV23-1 to TRBJ2-3; no clear D gene. TRBV23-1 is reported as an ORF; its role is uncertain. The receptor was isolated from a woman between 50 and 59 years old with acute or convalescent COVID-19. The CDR3 nucleotides are TGCGCCAGCAGTCAGGGCCGACCAGATACGCAGTATTTT. The encoded protein is CASSQGRPDTQYF.